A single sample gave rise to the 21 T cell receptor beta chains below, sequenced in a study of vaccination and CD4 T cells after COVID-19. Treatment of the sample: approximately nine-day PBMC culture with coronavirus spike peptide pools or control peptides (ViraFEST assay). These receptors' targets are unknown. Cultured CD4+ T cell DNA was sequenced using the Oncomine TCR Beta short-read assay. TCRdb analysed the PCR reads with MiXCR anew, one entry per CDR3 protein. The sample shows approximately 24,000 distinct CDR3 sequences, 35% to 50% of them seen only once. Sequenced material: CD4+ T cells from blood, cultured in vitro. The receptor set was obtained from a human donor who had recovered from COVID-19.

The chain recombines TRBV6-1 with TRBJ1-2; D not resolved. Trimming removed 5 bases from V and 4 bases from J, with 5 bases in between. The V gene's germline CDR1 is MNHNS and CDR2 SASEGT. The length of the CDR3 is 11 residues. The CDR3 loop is CASSKSYGYTF. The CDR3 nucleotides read TGTGCCAGCAGTAAGAGCTATGGCTACACCTTC.

CDR3 loop: CASSLEGGGLGEQFF. In nucleotides, the CDR3 is TGCGCCAGCAGCTTGGAGGGCGGAGGCCTCGGTGAGCAGTTCTTC. V gene TRBV5-1 combines with J gene TRBJ2-1, with D perhaps TRBD2 (5 bases). CDR3 length: 15 residues. Germline CDR1 is SGHRS and CDR2 is YFSETQ. V lost 0 bases to trimming and J lost 9 bases, with 16 bases between them.

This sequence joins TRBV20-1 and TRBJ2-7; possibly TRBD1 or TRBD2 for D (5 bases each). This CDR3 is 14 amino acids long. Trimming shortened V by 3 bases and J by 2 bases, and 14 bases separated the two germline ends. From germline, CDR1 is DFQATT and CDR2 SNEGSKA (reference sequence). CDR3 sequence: CSASKSGQAYEQYF. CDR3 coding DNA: TGCAGTGCTAGCAAGAGCGGACAAGCCTACGAGCAGTACTTC.

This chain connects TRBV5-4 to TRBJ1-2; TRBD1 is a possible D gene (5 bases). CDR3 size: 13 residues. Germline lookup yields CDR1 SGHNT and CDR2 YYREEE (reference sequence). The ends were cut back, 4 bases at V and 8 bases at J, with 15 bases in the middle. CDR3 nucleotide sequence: TGTGCCAGCAGCCTAGGGGATTCGGGGGGCTACACCTTC. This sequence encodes CASSLGDSGGYTF. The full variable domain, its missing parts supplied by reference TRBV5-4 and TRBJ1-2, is ETGVTQSPTHLIKTRGQQVTLRCSSQSGHNTVSWYQQALGQGPQFIFQYYREEENGRGNFPPRFSGLQFPNYSSELNVNALELDDSALYLCASSLGDSGGYTFGSGTRLTVV.

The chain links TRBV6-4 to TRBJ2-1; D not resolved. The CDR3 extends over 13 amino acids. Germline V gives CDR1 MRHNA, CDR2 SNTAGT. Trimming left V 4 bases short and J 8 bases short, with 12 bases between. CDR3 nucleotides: TGTGCCAGCAGTGCTAGAACGGGCTATGAGCAGTTCTTC. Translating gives CASSARTGYEQFF.

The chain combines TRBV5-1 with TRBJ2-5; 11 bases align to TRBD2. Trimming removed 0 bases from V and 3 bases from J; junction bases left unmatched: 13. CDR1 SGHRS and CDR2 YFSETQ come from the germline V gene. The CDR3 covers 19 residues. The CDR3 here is CASSLGATSGAERKETQYF. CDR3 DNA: TGCGCCAGCAGCTTGGGAGCGACTAGCGGGGCCGAGAGGAAAGAGACCCAGTACTTC.

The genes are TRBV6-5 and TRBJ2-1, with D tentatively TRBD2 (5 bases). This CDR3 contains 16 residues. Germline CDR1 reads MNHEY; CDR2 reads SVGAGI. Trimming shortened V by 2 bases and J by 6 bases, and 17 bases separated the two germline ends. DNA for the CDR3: TGTGCCAGCAGTTACGGAGGCGGTCTGCGCCTCAATGAGCAGTTCTTC. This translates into CASSYGGGLRLNEQFF.

The CDR3 coding sequence is TGCAGTGCTAGCTCCTTGCGCGGGCAGGACTACAATGAGCAGTTCTTC. Its protein is CSASSLRGQDYNEQFF. The genes are TRBV20-1 and TRBJ2-1; perhaps TRBD2 as D (5 bases). The CDR3 length is 16 residues. V dropped 3 bases and J dropped 3 bases, with 18 bases sitting between them. Germline CDR1 is DFQATT and CDR2 is SNEGSKA (reference sequence).

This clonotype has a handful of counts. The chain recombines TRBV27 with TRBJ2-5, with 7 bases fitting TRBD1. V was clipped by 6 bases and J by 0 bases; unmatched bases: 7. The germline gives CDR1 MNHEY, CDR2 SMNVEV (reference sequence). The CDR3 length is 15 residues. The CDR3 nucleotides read TGTGCCAGCAGCCCAGACAGGGTGTACCAAGAGACCCAGTACTTC. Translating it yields CASSPDRVYQETQYF.

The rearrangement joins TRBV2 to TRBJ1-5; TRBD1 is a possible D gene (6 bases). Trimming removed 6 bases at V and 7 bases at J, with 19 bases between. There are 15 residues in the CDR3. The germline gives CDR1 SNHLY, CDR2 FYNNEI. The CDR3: CASRTQGHLGQPQHF. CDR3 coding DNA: TGTGCCAGCAGAACCCAGGGGCACCTAGGGCAGCCCCAGCATTTT.

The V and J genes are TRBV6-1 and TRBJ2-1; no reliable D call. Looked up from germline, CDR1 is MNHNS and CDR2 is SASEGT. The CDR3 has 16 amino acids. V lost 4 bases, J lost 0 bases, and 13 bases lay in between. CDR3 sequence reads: CASSASLGNSYNEQFF. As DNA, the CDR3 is TGTGCCAGCAGTGCGTCACTGGGTAACTCCTACAATGAGCAGTTCTTC.

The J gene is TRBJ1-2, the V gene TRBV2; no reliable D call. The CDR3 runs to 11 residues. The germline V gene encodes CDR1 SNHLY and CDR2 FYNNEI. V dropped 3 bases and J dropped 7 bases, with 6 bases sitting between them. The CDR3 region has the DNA TGTGCCAGCAGTGAGGGTGGTGGCTACACCTTC. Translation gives CASSEGGGYTF.

CDR3 region: CASSPGTSGGETQYF. CDR3 bases: TGTGCCAGCAGTCCAGGGACTAGCGGGGGTGAGACCCAGTACTTC. The V call is TRBV28, the J call TRBJ2-5; 14 bases are shared with TRBD2. Trimming removed 5 bases from V and 5 bases from J; junction bases left unmatched: 4. This CDR3 contains 15 residues. In germline, CDR1 is MDHEN, CDR2 SYDVKM.

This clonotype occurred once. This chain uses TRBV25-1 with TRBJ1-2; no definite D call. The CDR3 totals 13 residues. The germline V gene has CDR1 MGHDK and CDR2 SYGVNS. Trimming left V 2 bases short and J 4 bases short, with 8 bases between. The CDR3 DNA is TGTGCCAGCAGTGAAGGATGGGGCTATGGCTACACCTTC. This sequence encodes CASSEGWGYGYTF.

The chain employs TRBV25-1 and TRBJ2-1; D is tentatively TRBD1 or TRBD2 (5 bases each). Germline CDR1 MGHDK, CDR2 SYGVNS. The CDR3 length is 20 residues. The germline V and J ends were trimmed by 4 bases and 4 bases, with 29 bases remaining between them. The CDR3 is CASSVPPREGEITMYNEQFF. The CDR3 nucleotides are TGTGCCAGCAGTGTCCCACCAAGAGAAGGGGAGATTACTATGTACAATGAGCAGTTCTTC.

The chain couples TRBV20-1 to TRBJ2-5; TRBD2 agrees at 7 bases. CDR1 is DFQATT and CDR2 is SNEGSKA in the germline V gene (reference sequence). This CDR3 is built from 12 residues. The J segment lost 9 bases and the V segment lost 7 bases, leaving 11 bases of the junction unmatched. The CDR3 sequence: CSVLVGGSPQYF. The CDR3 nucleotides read TGCAGTGTCCTGGTGGGGGGGAGCCCCCAGTACTTC.

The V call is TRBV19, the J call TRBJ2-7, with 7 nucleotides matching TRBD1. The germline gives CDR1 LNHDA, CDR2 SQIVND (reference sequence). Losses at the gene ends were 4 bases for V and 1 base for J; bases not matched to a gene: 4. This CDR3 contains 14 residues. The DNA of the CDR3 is TGTGCCAGTAGTACAAGACAGGGTTCCTACGAGCAGTACTTC. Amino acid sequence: CASSTRQGSYEQYF.

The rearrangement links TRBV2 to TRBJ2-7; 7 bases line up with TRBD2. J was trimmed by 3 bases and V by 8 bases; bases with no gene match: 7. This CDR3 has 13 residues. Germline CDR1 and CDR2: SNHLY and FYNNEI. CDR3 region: CASRQTSLYEQYF. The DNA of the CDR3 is TGTGCCAGCCGACAGACTAGCCTCTACGAGCAGTACTTC.

DNA for the CDR3: TGCGCCAGCAGCGGGGACACCTTGAACACTGAAGCTTTCTTT. It codes for CASSGDTLNTEAFF. This chain joins TRBV5-1 and TRBJ1-1; perhaps TRBD1 as D (6 bases). Trimming removed 4 bases from V and 0 bases from J, with 10 bases in between. CDR3 length: 14 residues. Germline CDR1 SGHRS, CDR2 YFSETQ.

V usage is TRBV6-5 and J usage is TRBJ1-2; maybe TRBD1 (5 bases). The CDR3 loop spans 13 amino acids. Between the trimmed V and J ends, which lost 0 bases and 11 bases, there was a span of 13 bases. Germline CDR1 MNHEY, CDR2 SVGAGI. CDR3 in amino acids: CASSYSGAPAYTF. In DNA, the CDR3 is TGTGCCAGCAGTTACTCAGGGGCGCCCGCATACACCTTC.

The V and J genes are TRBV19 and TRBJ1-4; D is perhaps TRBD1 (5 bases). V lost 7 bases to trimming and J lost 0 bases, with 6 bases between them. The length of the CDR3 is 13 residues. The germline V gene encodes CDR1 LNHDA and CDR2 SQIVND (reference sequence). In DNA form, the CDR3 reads TGTGCCAGTAAGGGGACAACTAATGAAAAACTGTTTTTT. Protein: CASKGTTNEKLFF. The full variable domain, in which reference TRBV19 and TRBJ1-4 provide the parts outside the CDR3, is DGGITQSPKYLFRKEGQNVTLSCEQNLNHDAMYWYRQDPGQGLRLIYYSQIVNDFQKGDIAEGYSVSREKKESFPLTVTSAQKNPTAFYLCASKGTTNEKLFFGSGTQLSVL.